Following are 22 T cell receptor beta chains from one sample sequenced in a study of CD8+ T cells in alopecia areata. After isolation, RNA underwent reverse transcription to generate cDNA as the sequencing template. TCRdb's copy holds only in-frame clones and misses some; the assay was immunoSEQ multiplex PCR. The sample has about 130,000 clones; 50% to 60% are singletons. The starting material was CD4+ T cells sorted from blood, obtained at week 0. The receptors stem from a human donor with alopecia areata.

The V gene is TRBV30, the J gene TRBJ2-7; D unresolved. The length of the CDR3 is 13 residues. Trimming cost V 0 bases and J 2 bases, with 8 bases left between them. Germline CDR1 is GTSNPN and CDR2 is SVGIG (reference sequence). As DNA, the CDR3 is TGTGCCTGGAGTGTCGGAGCCACCTACGAGCAGTACTTC. Residues: CAWSVGATYEQYF.

This clone was seen a few times. The chain uses TRBV19 and TRBJ1-2; a possible D gene is TRBD1 (6 bases). The germline V and J ends were trimmed by 6 bases and 4 bases, with 18 bases remaining between them. The CDR3 is 15 residues long. Germline CDR1 reads LNHDA; CDR2 reads SQIVND (reference sequence). The CDR3 DNA sequence: TGTGCCAGTAGCGACAGGCGAGCTAGGGTCTATGGCTACACCTTC. Translation gives CASSDRRARVYGYTF.

This clone was seen just once. V and J are TRBV9 and TRBJ2-2; 7 positions match TRBD1. This CDR3 is 15 amino acids long. V gave up 2 bases and J gave up 0 bases; unmatched junction bases: 1. The V gene's germline CDR1 is SGDLS and CDR2 YYNGEE. The CDR3 DNA reads TGTGCCAGCAGCGTGACAGGGACGAACACCGGGGAGCTGTTTTTT. It specifies CASSVTGTNTGELFF.

J is TRBJ1-5 and V is TRBV7-8, with TRBD1 as a possible D gene (6 bases). The CDR3 loop spans 15 amino acids. CDR1 is SGHVS, CDR2 FQNEAQ, per germline. V lost 3 bases and J lost 6, with 15 bases in between. CDR3 DNA: TGTGCCAGCAGCTTGTGGGTGGGGGCGATTCAGCCCCAGCATTTT. This sequence encodes CASSLWVGAIQPQHF.

Here the CDR3 DNA reads TGTGCCAGTAGTCTACGGACTAGCGGAGTCCAAGAGACCCAGTACTTC. Translated, it gives CASSLRTSGVQETQYF. This rearrangement joins TRBV19 to TRBJ2-5; 10 nucleotides match TRBD2. With V trimmed by 5 bases and J by 1 base, 7 bases remained unmatched. The CDR3 has 16 residues. CDR1 and CDR2 from the germline V gene are LNHDA and SQIVND (reference sequence).

The chain carries TRBV14 and TRBJ2-7; 12 bases match TRBD1. V was pared by 5 bases and J by 6 bases, with 5 bases of the junction left unmatched. CDR1 and CDR2 (germline): SGHDN, FVKESK. There are 14 residues in the CDR3. The CDR3 nucleotides are TGTGCCAGCAGCTTCGGGACAGGGGGCAGCGAGCAGTACTTC. This encodes CASSFGTGGSEQYF.

CDR3 loop: CASSPAGAYNEQFF. For the CDR3, the DNA is TGTGCCAGCAGCCCGGCGGGGGCATACAATGAGCAGTTCTTC. The rearrangement links TRBV7-3 to TRBJ2-1, with D possibly matching TRBD2 (7 bases). This CDR3 comprises 14 residues. V lost 5 bases and J lost 4, with 12 bases in between. Looked up from germline, CDR1 is SGHTA and CDR2 is FQGTGA.

The chain links TRBV23-1 to TRBJ1-1; TRBD1 aligns across 7 bases. TRBV23-1 is an ORF for which the function is uncertain. The CDR3 consists of 15 residues. The J segment lost 3 bases and the V segment lost 2 bases, leaving 6 bases of the junction unmatched. CDR3: CASSQGRTGDTEAFF. The CDR3 nucleotides read TGCGCCAGCAGTCAAGGTAGGACAGGTGACACTGAAGCTTTCTTT.

This clone appeared once. The V and J genes are TRBV6-5 and TRBJ1-2; the D gene is possibly TRBD1 (5 bases). The V end lost 6 bases, the J end lost 2 bases, and 10 bases lay between the germline ends. The CDR3 length is 13 residues. Germline values: CDR1 MNHEY, CDR2 SVGAGI. The CDR3: CASSPYRNYGYTF. In DNA form, the CDR3 reads TGTGCCAGCAGCCCGTACAGGAACTATGGCTACACCTTC.

V is TRBV10-3 and J is TRBJ2-5, with no clear D. Trimming took 0 bases from V and 7 from J, leaving 12 bases between them. The CDR3 spans 14 residues. The germline CDR1 and CDR2 sequences are ENHRY and SYGVKD. The CDR3 DNA is TGTGCCATCAGTGAGTCGAAACAGTACGGGACCCAGTACTTC. As protein: CAISESKQYGTQYF.

Worth noting for this clone: In the same sample, other DNA sequences code for this CDR3. V gene TRBV5-1 combines with J gene TRBJ2-5; no definite D call. This CDR3 comprises 14 residues. Germline V gene lookup returns CDR1 SGHRS and CDR2 YFSETQ. Trimming stripped 0 bases from V and 2 bases from J, with 8 bases between. CDR3 bases: TGCGCCAGCAGCTTGGGACCGACGCAAGAGACCCAGTACTTC. It yields the protein CASSLGPTQETQYF.

This clone was observed a handful of times. The chain recombines TRBV6-6 with TRBJ2-2; 7 bases align to TRBD1. CDR1 is MNHNY and CDR2 is SVGAGI in the germline V gene (reference sequence). The CDR3 extends over 14 amino acids. The trim removed 6 bases at V and 4 bases at J, leaving 5 bases unmatched. CDR3 sequence reads: CASRVTGSTGELFF. CDR3 DNA sequence: TGTGCCAGCAGGGTGACAGGGAGCACCGGGGAGCTGTTTTTT.

The gene calls are TRBV7-2 and TRBJ2-5; tentatively, D is TRBD2 (5 bases). There are 15 residues in the CDR3. CDR1 and CDR2 (germline): SGHTA, FQGNSA. Trimming cost V 2 bases and J 2 bases, with 12 bases left between them. The CDR3 sequence is CASSLSIGGQETQYF. In DNA, the CDR3 is TGTGCCAGCAGCTTAAGTATAGGCGGGCAAGAGACCCAGTACTTC.

This clone was counted only a few times. This rearrangement joins TRBV20-1 to TRBJ1-4; the D is unclear. CDR1 DFQATT and CDR2 SNEGSKA come from the germline V gene (reference sequence). The V gene lost 7 bases and the J gene lost 8 bases, with 11 bases spanning the gap. The CDR3 runs to 11 residues. CDR3 protein: CSGPWSEKLFF. CDR3 nucleotide sequence: TGCAGTGGTCCCTGGAGCGAAAAACTGTTTTTT.

This clone was counted only a few times. This chain uses TRBV7-9 with TRBJ2-3; D possibly corresponds to TRBD2 (5 bases). Germline assignment: CDR1 SEHNR and CDR2 FQNEAQ (reference sequence). The germline V and J ends were trimmed by 7 bases and 6 bases, with 14 bases remaining between them. There are 13 residues in the CDR3. CDR3 in amino acids: CASNVRRGDTQYF. DNA for the CDR3: TGTGCCAGCAACGTGAGACGAGGGGATACGCAGTATTTT.

This clone was seen a few times. The rearrangement links TRBV5-5 to TRBJ2-1, with D unclear. V lost 2 bases to trimming and J lost 5 bases, with 8 bases between them. Germline V gene sequence: CDR1 SGHKS, CDR2 YYEKEE (reference sequence). The CDR3 loop spans 13 amino acids. The CDR3 is CASSLMLHNEQFF. The CDR3 DNA follows: TGTGCCAGCAGCTTAATGCTCCACAATGAGCAGTTCTTC.

The chain links TRBV25-1 to TRBJ2-1, with D perhaps being TRBD1 or TRBD2 (5 bases each). Germline CDR1 and CDR2: MGHDK and SYGVNS. Trimming removed 8 bases at V and 9 bases at J, with 26 bases between. The CDR3 sequence is 16 residues long. The CDR3: CASSQGTGIRRGEQFF. CDR3 nucleotide sequence: TGTGCCAGCTCCCAAGGGACGGGAATCAGACGTGGTGAGCAGTTCTTC. The entire variable domain, with the rest obtained from reference TRBV25-1 and TRBJ2-1, is as follows: EADIYQTPRYLVIGTGKKITLECSQTMGHDKMYWYQQDPGMELHLIHYSYGVNSTEKGDLSSESTVSRIRTEHFPLTLESARPSHTSQYLCASSQGTGIRRGEQFFGPGTRLTVL.

This clone was seen only a few times. This rearrangement joins TRBV25-1 to TRBJ1-5, with D possibly being TRBD1 (5 bases). The V gene's germline CDR1 is MGHDK and CDR2 SYGVNS. CDR3 length equals 18 residues. Trimming cost V 4 bases and J 5 bases, with 24 bases left between them. CDR3 DNA sequence: TGTGCCAGCAGTGGAGGAGGGGTAGGCTCCCAGGAGGATCAGCCCCAGCATTTT. Translation: CASSGGGVGSQEDQPQHF. The full variable domain, rest sourced from reference TRBV25-1 and TRBJ1-5, is EADIYQTPRYLVIGTGKKITLECSQTMGHDKMYWYQQDPGMELHLIHYSYGVNSTEKGDLSSESTVSRIRTEHFPLTLESARPSHTSQYLCASSGGGVGSQEDQPQHFGDGTRLSIL.

The sample holds a few counts of this clone. The genes are TRBV6-6 and TRBJ2-5, with 7 bases lining up with TRBD2. Trimming took 4 bases from V and 5 from J; bases not matched to a gene: 4. Germline values: CDR1 MNHNY, CDR2 SVGAGI (reference sequence). The CDR3 extends over 13 amino acids. CDR3 nucleotide sequence: TGTGCCAGCAGTTCCTGGGGGGGGGAGACCCAGTACTTC. The encoded protein is CASSSWGGETQYF.

This chain joins TRBV9 and TRBJ2-7, with D tentatively TRBD1 (5 bases). The V gene lost 2 bases and the J gene lost 3 bases, with 15 bases spanning the gap. The germline V gene has CDR1 SGDLS and CDR2 YYNGEE. There are 15 residues in the CDR3. The chain's CDR3 is CASSVGPDINYEQYF. CDR3 bases: TGTGCCAGCAGCGTTGGTCCGGACATCAACTACGAGCAGTACTTC.

This sequence joins TRBV2 and TRBJ1-2, with 9 bases that match TRBD1. CDR3 size: 13 residues. After removal of 8 bases from V and 4 bases from J, the junction contained 5 bases not matched to a gene. Germline CDR1 and CDR2: SNHLY and FYNNEI. The CDR3 sequence is CASGETGGYGYTF. CDR3 nucleotide sequence: TGTGCCAGCGGCGAGACAGGGGGCTATGGCTACACCTTC.

This clone was seen a few times. The rearrangement links TRBV2 to TRBJ2-6; 8 bases fit TRBD1. This CDR3 comprises 17 residues. V lost 5 bases, J lost 0 bases, and 6 bases stayed unmatched. Germline CDR1 and CDR2: SNHLY and FYNNEI. CDR3 coding DNA: TGTGCCAGCAGTAGGGACAGGCGAAGCTCTGGGGCCAACGTCCTGACTTTC. Protein: CASSRDRRSSGANVLTF. Combining the CDR3 with reference TRBV2 and TRBJ2-6 gives the whole variable domain EPEVTQTPSHQVTQMGQEVILRCVPISNHLYFYWYRQILGQKVEFLVSFYNNEISEKSEIFDDQFSVERPDGSNFTLKIRSTKLEDSAMYFCASSRDRRSSGANVLTFGAGSRLTVL.